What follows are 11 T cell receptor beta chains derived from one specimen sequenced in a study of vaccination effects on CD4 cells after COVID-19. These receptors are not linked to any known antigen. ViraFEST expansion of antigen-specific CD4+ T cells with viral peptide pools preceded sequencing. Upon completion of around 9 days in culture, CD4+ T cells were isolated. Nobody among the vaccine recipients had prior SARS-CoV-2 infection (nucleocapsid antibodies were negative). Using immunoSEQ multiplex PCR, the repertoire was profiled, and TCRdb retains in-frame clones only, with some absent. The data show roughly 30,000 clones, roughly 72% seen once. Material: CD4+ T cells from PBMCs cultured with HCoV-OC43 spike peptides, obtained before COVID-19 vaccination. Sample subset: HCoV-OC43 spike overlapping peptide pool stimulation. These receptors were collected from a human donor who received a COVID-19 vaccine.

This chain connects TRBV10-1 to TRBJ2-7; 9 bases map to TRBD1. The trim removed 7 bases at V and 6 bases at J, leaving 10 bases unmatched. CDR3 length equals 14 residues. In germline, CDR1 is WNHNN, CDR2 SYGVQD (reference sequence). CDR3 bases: TGCGCCAGCACCCTGGGGGGGACAGGGCCCGAGCAGTACTTC. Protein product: CASTLGGTGPEQYF.

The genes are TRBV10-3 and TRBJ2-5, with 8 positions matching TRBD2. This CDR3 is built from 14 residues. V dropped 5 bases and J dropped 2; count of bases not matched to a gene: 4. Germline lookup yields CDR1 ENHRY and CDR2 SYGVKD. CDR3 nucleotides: TGTGCCATCAGTCCGGCGGGGGGACAAGAGACCCAGTACTTC. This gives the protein CAISPAGGQETQYF.

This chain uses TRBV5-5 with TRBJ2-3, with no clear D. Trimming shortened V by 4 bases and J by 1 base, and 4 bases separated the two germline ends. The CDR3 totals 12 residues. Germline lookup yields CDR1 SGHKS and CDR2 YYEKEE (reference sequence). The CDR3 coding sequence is TGTGCCAGCAGCACCGGCACAGATACGCAGTATTTT. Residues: CASSTGTDTQYF.

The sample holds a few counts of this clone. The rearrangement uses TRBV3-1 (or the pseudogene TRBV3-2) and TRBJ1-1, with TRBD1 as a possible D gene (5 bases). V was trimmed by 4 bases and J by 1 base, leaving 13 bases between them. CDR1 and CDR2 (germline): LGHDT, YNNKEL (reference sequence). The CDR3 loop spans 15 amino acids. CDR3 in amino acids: CASSPGRVWNTEAFF. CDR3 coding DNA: TGTGCCAGCAGCCCGGGACGGGTATGGAACACTGAAGCTTTCTTT.

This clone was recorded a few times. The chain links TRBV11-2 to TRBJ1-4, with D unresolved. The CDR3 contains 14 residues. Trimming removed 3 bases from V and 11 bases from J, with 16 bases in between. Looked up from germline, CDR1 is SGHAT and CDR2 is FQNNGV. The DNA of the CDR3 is TGTGCCAGCAGCTTCCCAGGTAGTTTCGGTAAACTGTTTTTT. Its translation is CASSFPGSFGKLFF.

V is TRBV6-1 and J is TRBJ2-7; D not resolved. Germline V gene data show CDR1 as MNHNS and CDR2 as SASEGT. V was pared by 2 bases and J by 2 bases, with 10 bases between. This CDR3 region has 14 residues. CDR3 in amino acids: CASSERLGTYEQYF. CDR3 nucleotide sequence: TGTGCCAGCAGTGAAAGGCTAGGGACCTACGAGCAGTACTTC.

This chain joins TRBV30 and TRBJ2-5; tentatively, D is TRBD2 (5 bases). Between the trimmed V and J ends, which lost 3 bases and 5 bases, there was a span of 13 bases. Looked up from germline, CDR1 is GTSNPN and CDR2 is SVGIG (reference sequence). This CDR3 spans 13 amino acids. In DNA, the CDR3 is TGTGCCTGGAGCGGACCTCGGAGGGAGACCCAGTACTTC. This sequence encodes CAWSGPRRETQYF. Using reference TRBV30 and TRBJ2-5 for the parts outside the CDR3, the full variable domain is SQTIHQWPATLVQPVGSPLSLECTVEGTSNPNLYWYRQAAGRGLQLLFYSVGIGQISSEVPQNLSASRPQDRQFILSSKKLLLSDSGFYLCAWSGPRRETQYFGPGTRLLVL.

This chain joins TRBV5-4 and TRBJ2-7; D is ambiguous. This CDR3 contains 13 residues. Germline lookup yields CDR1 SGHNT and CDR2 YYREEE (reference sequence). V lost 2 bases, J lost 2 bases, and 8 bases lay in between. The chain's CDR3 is CASSFKGTYEQYF. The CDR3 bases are TGTGCCAGCAGCTTTAAGGGAACCTACGAGCAGTACTTC.

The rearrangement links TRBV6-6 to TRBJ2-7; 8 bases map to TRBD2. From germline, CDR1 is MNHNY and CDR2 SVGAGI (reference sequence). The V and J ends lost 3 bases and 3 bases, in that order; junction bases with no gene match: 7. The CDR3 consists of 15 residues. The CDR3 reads CASSYVGGGIYEQYF. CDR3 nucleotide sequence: TGTGCCAGCAGTTATGTCGGGGGGGGGATCTACGAGCAGTACTTC.

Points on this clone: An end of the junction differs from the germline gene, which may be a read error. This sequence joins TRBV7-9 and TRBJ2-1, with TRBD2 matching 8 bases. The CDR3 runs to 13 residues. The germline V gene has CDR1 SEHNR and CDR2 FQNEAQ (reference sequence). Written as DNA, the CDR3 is TGTGCCAGCAGCCTAGCGGGCCTCAATGAGCAGTTCTTC. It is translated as CASSLAGLNEQFF.

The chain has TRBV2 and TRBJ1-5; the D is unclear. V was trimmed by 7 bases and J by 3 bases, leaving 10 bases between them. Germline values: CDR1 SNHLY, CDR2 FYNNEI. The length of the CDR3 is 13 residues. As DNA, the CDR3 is TGTGCCAGCAAGAGTCAGCACAATCAGCCCCAGCATTTT. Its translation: CASKSQHNQPQHF. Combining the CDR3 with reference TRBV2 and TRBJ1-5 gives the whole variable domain EPEVTQTPSHQVTQMGQEVILRCVPISNHLYFYWYRQILGQKVEFLVSFYNNEISEKSEIFDDQFSVERPDGSNFTLKIRSTKLEDSAMYFCASKSQHNQPQHFGDGTRLSIL.